The present T cell receptor (beta chain) was sequenced within a study of blood T cell repertoires in COVID-19 (dated by TCRdb to about 2020). Describing the broader study: Collaborator samples came from the United States, Italy and Spain and covered acute and convalescent phases of COVID-19. The dataset comprised deeply sampled blood TCRbeta repertoires from subjects exposed to, actively infected with, or recovered from COVID-19. The sample metadata nearly always contained a de-identified subject ID, COVID-19 status, age in years and sex. The samples were drawn from the first 160 participants of the ongoing ImmuneRACE study and from 950 to 1,500 subjects provided by 6 global collaborators. The material from the prospective study consisted of cDNA or gDNA derived from T cells, B-cell-depleted T cells, or PBMCs. Where HLA class I and class II types were available, the types were taken from metadata supplied by the sample provider, not from assay-based typing. A freely available public database, intended as a resource for researchers studying the immune response to SARS-CoV-2, is where the repertoires were released.

Participants in the prospective study were enrolled through a virtual design, were aged about 18 to 90 years, and lived in about two dozen United States geographic areas. To assign participants to cohorts, the prospective study relied on clinical history that participants themselves reported in a screening survey and a study questionnaire. Recovered participants in ImmuneRACE Cohort 3 were defined as having two consecutive negative NP/OP PCR tests, clearance from a healthcare professional, or resolution of symptoms. Mobile phlebotomists in the prospective study collected whole blood, serum and a nasopharyngeal or oropharyngeal swab from every participant. Additional blood draws and questionnaires over an approximately 2-month period could optionally be provided by prospective study participants. Before DNA extraction, prospective study blood samples were shipped either frozen or at room temperature.

Overall results and qualifications from the work: The quantity of clinical and demographic metadata differed by source and by participant and was supplied without curation.

TCRbeta CDR3 regions were amplified from genomic DNA using the immunoSEQ Assay, a bias-controlled multiplex PCR. From the authors' description of their analysis: Within the assay, amplification of reference gene primers was used to estimate how many nucleated cells each sample contained. To quantify the absolute abundance of each unique TCRbeta CDR3 rearrangement, sequence reads were collapsed and filtered. For each sample, productive Simpson clonality was calculated as the square root of Simpson's diversity index across productive rearrangements. TCRdb limited this immuneACCESS table to in-frame rearrangements with V and J called. A share of clones is missing; checked studies link under half to unresolved V genes, and the rest is unexplained. V, J and clone size are taken as reported in that table, and D and trimming were inferred from the DNA itself. This sample comprises around 480,000 clones, roughly 87% of them detected only once. The ten largest clones add up to about 0.7% of the sample.

The sample holds a few counts of this clone. Its antigen is unknown. No base quality values were provided; no much bigger clone lies one nucleotide off. Its CDR3 holds 14 amino acids, cysteine through phenylalanine. Only CDR3 DNA is held: 42 bases, read in frame from base 1. Sequences KGHSH (CDR1) and LQKENI (CDR2) are obtained from the germline V gene. Unmatched junction bases come to 2, with V trimmed by 3 bases and J by 4 bases. This chain joins TRBV18 to TRBJ2-7; TRBD1 matches 11 bases in the middle. The TCR sequence derives from a woman aged 18 to 35 who had recovered from COVID-19. Material: PBMCs or T cells enriched from blood (not recorded which). At the DNA level, the sequence is TGTGCCAGCTCACCTGGGGACAGGGGGTACGAGCAGTACTTC. This is translated as CASSPGDRGYEQYF.